The T cell receptor beta chain described here comes from a study of Tregs in tolerant kidney transplant recipients. Findings of the study overall: Tolerant patients' donor-specific Tregs expanded beyond overall Tregs, suggesting antigen-driven growth. The small number of patients limits these findings pending further validation. Nucleotide sequences could not be compared across some patients' samples due to primer changes.

This clone is a singleton in its sample. No antigen is known for it. J gave up 2 bases and V 6 bases, and 1 base lay outside the gene matches. The CDR3 is made up of 14 amino acids. Per the germline V gene, CDR1 is ENHRY and CDR2 is SYGVKD. Clones were read by immunoSEQ multiplex PCR, and TCRdb kept only the in-frame ones, dropping some. Of about 110,000 clones listed, 90% were seen once; the top ten hold roughly 0.35%. Thawed PBMCs were FACS-sorted into unstimulated CD4+CD25+CD127- regulatory T cells, CD4+CD25- non-regulatory cells, CD4 and CD8 cells. This chain joins TRBV10-3 and TRBJ1-2, with 12 bases fitting TRBD1. This clonotype was sampled from a human donor who received a combined kidney and bone marrow transplant. Sample: CD4+ T cells from blood, taken before the transplant. The CDR3 spells CAIRGTGGNYGYTF. The CDR3 DNA sequence: TGTGCCATCAGGGGGACAGGGGGCAACTATGGCTACACCTTC.